The next 2 T cell receptor beta chains were all read from a single sample in a study of monozygotic twins with inflammatory bowel disease. TCRdb reprocessed the 5' RACE reads and stores each CDR3 protein as one record, lacking DNA. This table lists about 380,000 distinct CDR3 sequences. Sequences were obtained from blood. The receptors derive from a human donor with ulcerative colitis or Crohn's disease, or a healthy co-twin of an affected twin (not recorded which).

The chain uses TRBV5-1 and TRBJ2-2; checking the TCRdb D call of TRBD2 is not possible without DNA. Germline assignment: CDR1 SGHRS and CDR2 YFSETQ. The CDR3 spans 18 residues. This CDR3 reads CASSLVALAGTHTGELFF.

This CDR3 is CASSQGLASYEQYF. The chain recombines TRBV4-2 with TRBJ2-7; TCRdb's D gene call, TRBD2, goes unchecked for lack of DNA. Germline CDR1 and CDR2: LGHNA and YNFKEQ. This CDR3 region has 14 residues.